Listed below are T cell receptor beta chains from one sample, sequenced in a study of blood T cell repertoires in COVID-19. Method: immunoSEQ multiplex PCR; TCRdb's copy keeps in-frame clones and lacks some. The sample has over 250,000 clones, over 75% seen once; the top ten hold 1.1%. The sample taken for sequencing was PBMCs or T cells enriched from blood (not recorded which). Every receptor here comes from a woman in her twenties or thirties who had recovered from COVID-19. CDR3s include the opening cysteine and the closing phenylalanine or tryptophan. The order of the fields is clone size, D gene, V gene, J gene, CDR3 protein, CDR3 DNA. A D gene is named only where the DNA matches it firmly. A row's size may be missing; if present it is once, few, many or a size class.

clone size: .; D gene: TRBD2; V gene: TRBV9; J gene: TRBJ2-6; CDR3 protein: CASQRGSGANVLTF; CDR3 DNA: TGTGCCAGCCAGCGGGGGTCTGGGGCCAACGTCCTGACTTTC
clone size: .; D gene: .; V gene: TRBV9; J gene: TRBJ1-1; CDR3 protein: CASSSHTPGNTEAFF; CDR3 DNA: TGTGCCAGCAGCTCTCACACCCCTGGGAACACTGAAGCTTTCTTT
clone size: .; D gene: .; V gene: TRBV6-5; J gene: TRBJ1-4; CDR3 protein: CASRRRGSEKLFF; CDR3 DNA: TGTGCCAGCAGGAGAAGGGGTAGCGAAAAACTGTTTTTT
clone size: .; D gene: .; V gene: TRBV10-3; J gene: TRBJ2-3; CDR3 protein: CAITGRDGGHTDTQYF; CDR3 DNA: TGTGCCATCACGGGCCGTGACGGCGGACACACAGATACGCAGTATTTT
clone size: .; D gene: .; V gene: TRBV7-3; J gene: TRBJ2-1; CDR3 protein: CASSARRGNGEQFF; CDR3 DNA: TGTGCCAGCAGCGCTCGAAGGGGAAACGGTGAGCAGTTCTTC
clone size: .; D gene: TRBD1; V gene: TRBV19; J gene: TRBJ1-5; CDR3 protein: CASSIRTGGYQPQHF; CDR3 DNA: TGTGCCAGTAGTATCCGGACAGGGGGTTATCAGCCCCAGCATTTT
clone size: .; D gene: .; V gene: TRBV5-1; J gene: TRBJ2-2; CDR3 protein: CASSLAGSNTGELFF; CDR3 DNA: TGCGCCAGCAGCTTGGCGGGGTCGAACACCGGGGAGCTGTTTTTT
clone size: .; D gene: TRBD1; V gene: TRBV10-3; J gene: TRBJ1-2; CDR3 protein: CAMKGQGGDGYTF; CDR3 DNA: TGTGCCATGAAAGGACAGGGGGGTGATGGCTACACCTTC
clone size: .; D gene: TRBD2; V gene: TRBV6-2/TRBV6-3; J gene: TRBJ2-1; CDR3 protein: CASSYSSAGGSYNEQFF; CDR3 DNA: TGTGCCAGCAGTTACTCGTCAGCGGGAGGCTCCTACAATGAGCAGTTCTTC
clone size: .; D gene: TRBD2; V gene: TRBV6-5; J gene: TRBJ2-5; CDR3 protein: CASSSLAEQETQYF; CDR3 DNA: TGTGCCAGCAGTAGTCTAGCGGAACAAGAGACCCAGTACTTC
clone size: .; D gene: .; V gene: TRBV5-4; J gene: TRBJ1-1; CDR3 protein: CASSQKTAPSEAFF; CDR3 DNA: TGTGCCAGCAGTCAAAAGACTGCTCCTTCTGAAGCTTTCTTT
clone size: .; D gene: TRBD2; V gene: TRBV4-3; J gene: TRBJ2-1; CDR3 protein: CASSQDRLAGRGGEQFF; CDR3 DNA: TGCGCCAGCAGCCAAGATCGACTAGCGGGTAGAGGGGGTGAGCAGTTCTTC
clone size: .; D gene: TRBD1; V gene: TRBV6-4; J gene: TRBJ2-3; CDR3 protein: CASSRWDRGDHDTQYF; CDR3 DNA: TGTGCCAGCAGTCGCTGGGACAGGGGGGATCACGATACGCAGTATTTT
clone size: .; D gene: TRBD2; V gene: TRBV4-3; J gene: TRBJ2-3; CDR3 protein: CASSLHLLAGGGDTQYF; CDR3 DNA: TGCGCCAGCAGCCTTCACCTTCTAGCGGGAGGAGGAGATACGCAGTATTTT
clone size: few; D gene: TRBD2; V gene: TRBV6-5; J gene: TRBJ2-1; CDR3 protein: CASSYSSGSSYNEQFF; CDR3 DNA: TGTGCCAGCAGTTATTCTAGCGGGAGCTCCTACAATGAGCAGTTCTTC
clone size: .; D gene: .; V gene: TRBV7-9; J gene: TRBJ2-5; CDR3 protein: CASSLGPIQETQYF; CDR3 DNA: TGTGCCAGCAGCTTAGGGCCAATACAAGAGACCCAGTACTTC
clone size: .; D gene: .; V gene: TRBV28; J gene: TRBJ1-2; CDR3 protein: CASSLGAALENGYTF; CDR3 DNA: TGTGCCAGCAGTTTAGGAGCAGCTTTAGAGAATGGCTACACCTTC
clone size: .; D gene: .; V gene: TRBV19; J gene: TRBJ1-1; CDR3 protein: CASSIAAGETEAFF; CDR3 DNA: TGTGCCAGTAGTATAGCCGCCGGGGAGACTGAAGCTTTCTTT
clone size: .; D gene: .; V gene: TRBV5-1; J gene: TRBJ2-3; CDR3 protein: CASSLDLSTDTQYF; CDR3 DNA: TGCGCCAGCAGCTTGGACTTAAGCACAGATACGCAGTATTTT
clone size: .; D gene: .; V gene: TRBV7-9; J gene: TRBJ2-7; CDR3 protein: CASSLDSSYEQYF; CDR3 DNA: TGTGCCAGCAGCTTGGACAGTTCCTACGAGCAGTACTTC
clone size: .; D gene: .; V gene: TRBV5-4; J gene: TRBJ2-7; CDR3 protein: CASSSTSFTLSEQYF; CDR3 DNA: TGTGCCAGCAGCTCCACTAGCTTCACTCTCTCGGAGCAGTACTTC